Below are 9 T cell receptor beta chains sequenced from a single sample in a study of blood T cell repertoires in COVID-19. This table comes from immunoSEQ multiplex PCR, and its TCRdb copy is limited to in-frame clones, with some not included. In the table there are 200,000 to 250,000 clones, around four fifths of which are singletons. Sequences were obtained from peripheral blood. The receptors come from a woman aged 55-70 years with active or convalescent COVID-19.

The chain carries TRBV28 and TRBJ1-5; the D gene is possibly TRBD1 (6 bases). Between the trimmed V and J ends, which lost 8 bases and 4 bases, there was a span of 21 bases. From germline, CDR1 is MDHEN and CDR2 SYDVKM. The CDR3 is 16 amino acids. CDR3 sequence (DNA): TGTGCCAGCGTATATGGGGGGGGCTGGGGGAATCAGCCCCAGCATTTT. As protein: CASVYGGGWGNQPQHF.

The gene calls are TRBV29-1 and TRBJ1-1; 12 bases line up with TRBD1. Germline CDR1 SQVTM, CDR2 ANQGSEA. The V and J ends lost 0 bases and 5 bases, in that order; junction bases with no gene match: 10. This CDR3 region has 17 residues. Here the CDR3 DNA reads TGCAGCGTTGAAGATCTTGCGGGACAGGGGGCCGGAACTGAAGCTTTCTTT. This sequence encodes CSVEDLAGQGAGTEAFF.

This sequence joins TRBV27 and TRBJ1-5, with unresolved D. Germline V lookup: CDR1 MNHEY, CDR2 SMNVEV (reference sequence). There are 16 residues in the CDR3. The germline V and J ends were trimmed by 6 bases and 2 bases, with 17 bases remaining between them. In nucleotides, the CDR3 is TGTGCCAGCAGCCTAAGCGGGCCATGGGGCAATCAGCCCCAGCATTTT. Its translation is CASSLSGPWGNQPQHF.

V usage is TRBV7-9 and J usage is TRBJ2-2, with a possible D match to TRBD1 (6 bases). Trimming removed 5 bases from V and 7 bases from J, with 14 bases in between. This CDR3 spans 14 amino acids. Germline-derived CDR1 and CDR2 are SEHNR and FQNEAQ (reference sequence). CDR3 nucleotide sequence: TGTGCCAGCAGCCCCCTCCTAGGGGGCGGGGAGCTGTTTTTT. Protein: CASSPLLGGGELFF.

The CDR3 DNA reads TGTGCCAGCAGCCTAGGACTAGCGGGATACGAGCAGTACTTC. It codes for CASSLGLAGYEQYF. The chain recombines TRBV6-5 with TRBJ2-7; 12 bases fit TRBD2. The V and J ends lost 6 bases and 4 bases, in that order; junction bases with no gene match: 4. Germline CDR1 reads MNHEY; CDR2 reads SVGAGI. The CDR3 sequence is 14 residues long.

V and J are TRBV7-3 and TRBJ2-3; a possible D gene is TRBD2 (5 bases). CDR3 size: 13 residues. Germline CDR1 and CDR2: SGHTA and FQGTGA. Trimming removed 4 bases from V and 3 bases from J, with 8 bases in between. CDR3 residues: CASSSTGTDTQYF. The CDR3 DNA sequence: TGTGCCAGCAGCTCGACGGGGACAGATACGCAGTATTTT.

The CDR3 nucleotides are TGTGCGGCCAGTACCTCGAACACCGGGGAGCTGTTTTTT. It encodes CAASTSNTGELFF. The chain uses TRBV6-5 and TRBJ2-2; D is ambiguous. This CDR3 comprises 13 residues. CDR1 is MNHEY, CDR2 SVGAGI, per germline.

The V call is TRBV3-1 (or the pseudogene TRBV3-2), the J call TRBJ2-3, with TRBD2 matching 11 bases. The CDR3 sequence is 16 residues long. J gave up 8 bases and V 0 bases, and 7 bases lay outside the gene matches. CDR1 and CDR2 (germline): LGHDT, YNNKEL (reference sequence). The CDR3 nucleotides are TGTGCCAGCAGCCAAGATTTTAGCGGGGGGGAAGTTACGCAGTATTTT. Translation gives CASSQDFSGGEVTQYF.

The chain links TRBV19 to TRBJ1-2; D remains ambiguous. The CDR3 has 13 residues. CDR1 and CDR2 from the germline V gene are LNHDA and SQIVND (reference sequence). The ends were cut back, 4 bases at V and 2 bases at J, with 8 bases in the middle. The CDR3 loop reads CASSSGPNYGYTF. The CDR3 DNA sequence: TGTGCCAGTAGTAGTGGGCCCAACTATGGCTACACCTTC.